These 11 T cell receptor beta chains share one sample of origin, sequenced in a study of blood T cells in healthy people across ages (dated by TCRdb to between 2014 and 2016). Library method: 5' RACE. Sequencing used an Illumina HiSeq 2500. The second PCR ran for about 7 to 11 cycles and used a J-beta primer mix along with a sample-barcoded 5' primer. TCRdb trimmed the raw reads at Q25, called clones with MiXCR and kept productive beta chains. Rows with a matching CDR3 protein are joined into one entry that keeps the most common DNA and genes. In all, the sample holds about 750,000 distinct CDR3 sequences, and 53% of those were seen once. The top ten hold about 42% of the sample. The specimen sequenced was blood. The receptors shown here come from an elderly man in good health.

The V gene is TRBV20-1, the J gene TRBJ2-1; 8 bases line up with TRBD2. V gave up 0 bases and J gave up 4 bases; unmatched junction bases: 5. Germline CDR1 and CDR2: DFQATT and SNEGSKA (reference sequence). The CDR3 totals 15 residues. The CDR3 sequence: CSAREPGGTYNEQFF. In DNA form, the CDR3 reads TGCAGTGCTAGAGAGCCGGGAGGGACGTACAATGAGCAGTTCTTC.

V is TRBV2 and J is TRBJ2-3; TRBD1 agrees at 9 bases. The CDR3 is 15 amino acids. Trimming cost V 6 bases and J 0 bases; bases outside gene matches: 4. Germline V gene data show CDR1 as SNHLY and CDR2 as FYNNEI. CDR3 sequence reads: CASSWDRESTDTQYF. CDR3 nucleotides: TGTGCCAGCAGCTGGGACAGGGAGAGCACAGATACGCAGTATTTT.

The J gene is TRBJ1-2, the V gene TRBV3-1, with D uncertain. CDR3 size: 15 residues. V was shortened by 0 bases and J by 2 bases, with 10 bases between the two germline ends. In germline, CDR1 is LGHDT, CDR2 YNNKEL (reference sequence). CDR3 DNA: TGTGCCAGCAGCCAAGATTGGGCAGCAAACTATGGCTACACCTTC. Translation: CASSQDWAANYGYTF.

The chain couples TRBV12-3 or TRBV12-4 to TRBJ2-7; TRBD2 might be the D (7 bases). The CDR3 covers 16 residues. V lost 3 bases and J lost 3, with 18 bases in between. CDR3 protein: CASSLGGGTTVYEQYF. The CDR3 region has the DNA TGTGCCAGCAGTTTGGGAGGGGGGACAACCGTCTACGAGCAGTACTTC.

This clonotype was seen a few times. The rearrangement uses TRBV6-5 and TRBJ2-3; D not resolved. The germline CDR1 and CDR2 sequences are MNHEY and SVGAGI. V lost 5 bases and J lost 2, with 8 bases in between. The CDR3 sequence is 13 residues long. In nucleotides, the CDR3 is TGTGCCAGCAGTGCTCCCCCCACAGATACGCAGTATTTT. Translating gives CASSAPPTDTQYF.

The CDR3 DNA is TGTGCCAGCAGCCAAAGAGTGGGAGGCACCTCCTACAATGAGCAGTACTTC. Translated: CASSQRVGGTSYNEQYF. The chain has TRBV14 and TRBJ2-1, with TRBD2 as a possible D gene (6 bases). The last part of the DNA fits TRBJ2-7 better; the J call may be wrong. CDR1 is SGHDN, CDR2 FVKESK, per germline. The CDR3 consists of 17 residues.

This clonotype was detected a few times. This chain connects TRBV12-3 or TRBV12-4 to TRBJ2-3, with D tentatively TRBD2 (6 bases). This CDR3 contains 15 residues. Trimming removed 1 base from V and 2 bases from J, with 10 bases in between. The CDR3 bases are TGTGCCAGCAGTTTAGGGGCGGGACCCACAGATACGCAGTATTTT. Protein product: CASSLGAGPTDTQYF.

The J gene is TRBJ1-5, the V gene TRBV20-1, with D maybe TRBD1 (5 bases). This CDR3 has 14 residues. V was trimmed by 6 bases and J by 5 bases, leaving 17 bases between them. Looked up from germline, CDR1 is DFQATT and CDR2 is SNEGSKA (reference sequence). The CDR3 DNA is TGCAGTGCACGGAGCAGGGTTTCCTATCAGCCCCAGCATTTT. This codes for CSARSRVSYQPQHF.

The chain joins TRBV4-1 to TRBJ1-4, with 10 bases that match TRBD1. The ends lost 4 bases at V and 4 bases at J; junction bases unmatched: 6. The CDR3 totals 16 residues. The germline V gene encodes CDR1 MGHRA and CDR2 YSYEKL. The CDR3 spells CASSPGTGAGNEKLFF. The CDR3 bases are TGCGCCAGCAGCCCCGGGACAGGGGCGGGTAATGAAAAACTGTTTTTT.

This clonotype showed up many times. This chain connects TRBV7-6 to TRBJ2-1; D is uncertain. Germline CDR1 and CDR2: SGHVS and FNYEAQ. V was cut by 6 bases and J by 1 base, with 7 bases left in between. This CDR3 region has 13 residues. CDR3 protein: CASSMDSYNEQFF. As DNA, the CDR3 is TGTGCCAGCAGTATGGATTCCTACAATGAGCAGTTCTTC.

The CDR3 sequence: CATSDQGQGPNYGYTF. The CDR3 DNA is TGTGCCACCAGTGACCAAGGACAGGGACCTAACTATGGCTACACCTTC. J is TRBJ1-2 and V is TRBV24-1; 8 bases agree with TRBD1. With V trimmed by 4 bases and J by 0 bases, 6 bases remained unmatched. CDR1 is KGHDR, CDR2 SFDVKD, per germline. The CDR3 consists of 16 residues.